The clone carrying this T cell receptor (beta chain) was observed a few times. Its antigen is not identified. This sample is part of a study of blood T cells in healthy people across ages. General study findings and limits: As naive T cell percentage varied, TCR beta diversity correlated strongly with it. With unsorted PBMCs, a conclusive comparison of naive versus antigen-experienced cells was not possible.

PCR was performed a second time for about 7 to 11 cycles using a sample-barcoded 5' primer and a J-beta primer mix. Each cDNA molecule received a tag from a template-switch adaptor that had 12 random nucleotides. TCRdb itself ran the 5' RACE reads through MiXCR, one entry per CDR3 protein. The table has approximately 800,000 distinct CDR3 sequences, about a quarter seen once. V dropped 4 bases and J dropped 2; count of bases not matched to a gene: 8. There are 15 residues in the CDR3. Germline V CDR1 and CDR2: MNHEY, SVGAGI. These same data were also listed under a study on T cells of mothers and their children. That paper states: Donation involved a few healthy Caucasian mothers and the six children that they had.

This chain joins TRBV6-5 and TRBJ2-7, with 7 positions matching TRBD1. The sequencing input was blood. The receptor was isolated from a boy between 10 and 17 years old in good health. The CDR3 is CASSFSDRVTYEQYF. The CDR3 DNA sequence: TGTGCCAGCAGTTTTTCCGACAGGGTAACCTACGAGCAGTACTTC.